Reported below is one T cell receptor (beta chain). Its matching antigen is unknown. Data came from immunoSEQ multiplex PCR; TCRdb stores just in-frame clones and leaves some out. Of a few million clones in the sample, 93% are singletons; the top ten hold around 0.4%. The data belong to a study of shared clonotypes between healthy human individuals. Study-wide results and limits: Only blood samples were collected, and tissue repertoires likely differ. Clonotype sharing among donors was thought likely to change with sequencing depth.

There are 15 residues in the CDR3. Germline CDR1 MNHNY, CDR2 SVGAGI (reference sequence). The ends were cut back, 2 bases at V and 0 bases at J, with 8 bases in the middle. The J gene is TRBJ2-1, the V gene TRBV6-6; the D is unclear. Sequenced sample: naive CD4+ T cells from PBMCs. Sample subset: CD45RA+ positively selected. This receptor was obtained from a young man in good health. Some clones in this sample may be carry-over from other donors' samples. The CDR3: CASSYRAYSYNEQFF. The CDR3 DNA reads TGTGCCAGCAGTTACAGGGCTTACTCCTACAATGAGCAGTTCTTC.